A selection of T cell receptor beta chains follows, all from one sample in a study of T cells in tuberculosis. The protocol was immunoSEQ multiplex PCR, while the TCRdb copy is restricted to in-frame clones and leaves out a portion. The sample has fewer than 35,000 clones, roughly 95% seen once; the top ten hold 8%. Sequenced sample: PBMCs. The receptors come from a donor under 30 with latent tuberculosis or without tuberculosis infection. Each CDR3 is given with its conserved first and last residue. The D gene is left open where the match is weak. Only some rows state a clone size, as once, few, many or a class for expanded clones.

v_gene: TRBV7-3; abundance: NA; d_gene: TRBD1; j_gene: TRBJ2-5; CDR3nt: TGTGCCAGCAGTTCGACAGGGGAAAGTGGAGAGACCCAGTACTTC; CDR3aa: CASSSTGESGETQYF
v_gene: TRBV29-1; abundance: NA; d_gene: NA; j_gene: TRBJ2-5; CDR3nt: TGCAGCGTTGACCTACCGCGGGAGACCCAGTACTTC; CDR3aa: CSVDLPRETQYF
v_gene: TRBV19; abundance: NA; d_gene: NA; j_gene: TRBJ2-7; CDR3nt: TGTGCCAGTAGTACAAGGGACACCTCCTACGAGCAGTACTTC; CDR3aa: CASSTRDTSYEQYF
v_gene: TRBV7-8; abundance: NA; d_gene: NA; j_gene: TRBJ2-7; CDR3nt: NA; CDR3aa: CASSYTFEQYF
v_gene: TRBV15; abundance: NA; d_gene: NA; j_gene: TRBJ1-2; CDR3nt: TGTGCCACCAGCAGAGATCCCGCCGGGGGCTACACCTTC; CDR3aa: CATSRDPAGGYTF
v_gene: TRBV5-4; abundance: once; d_gene: TRBD2; j_gene: TRBJ2-7; CDR3nt: TGTGCCAGCAGCTTGGCCGGGACTAGCGACTACGAGCAGTACTTC; CDR3aa: CASSLAGTSDYEQYF
v_gene: TRBV29-1; abundance: NA; d_gene: TRBD2; j_gene: TRBJ2-5; CDR3nt: TGCAGCGTACGAAGCCGGCGGGAGGGAGAGACCCAGTACTTC; CDR3aa: CSVRSRREGETQYF
v_gene: TRBV9; abundance: NA; d_gene: TRBD1; j_gene: TRBJ2-5; CDR3nt: TGTGCCAGCAGCGTAGCGGGCGACAGGGGGTCTGAGACCCAGTACTTC; CDR3aa: CASSVAGDRGSETQYF
v_gene: TRBV7-9; abundance: NA; d_gene: NA; j_gene: TRBJ2-3; CDR3nt: TGTGCCAGCAGCTACTCAGATACGCAGTATTTT; CDR3aa: CASSYSDTQYF
v_gene: TRBV5-1; abundance: NA; d_gene: TRBD2; j_gene: TRBJ2-1; CDR3nt: TGCGCCAGCAGCGTTGAGCGGGAGGGCCTATTCTTC; CDR3aa: CASSVEREGLFF
v_gene: TRBV7-2; abundance: NA; d_gene: NA; j_gene: TRBJ1-1; CDR3nt: TGTGCCAGCAGCTTAGAGTCATTAGGGGCGGAAGCTTTCTTT; CDR3aa: CASSLESLGAEAFF
v_gene: TRBV27; abundance: once; d_gene: NA; j_gene: TRBJ1-4; CDR3nt: TGTGCCAGCAGTACAGAACCGGGACTGAAGGAAAAACTGTTTTTT; CDR3aa: CASSTEPGLKEKLFF
v_gene: TRBV5-8; abundance: NA; d_gene: TRBD1; j_gene: TRBJ2-7; CDR3nt: TGTGCCAGCAGCTCGACAGGGGGCGTAGAGCAGTACTTC; CDR3aa: CASSSTGGVEQYF
v_gene: TRBV11-2; abundance: NA; d_gene: TRBD2; j_gene: TRBJ2-7; CDR3nt: TGTGCCAGCAGCTTACGTGGCGGGAGTTCCTACGAGCAGTACTTC; CDR3aa: CASSLRGGSSYEQYF
v_gene: TRBV6-4; abundance: NA; d_gene: TRBD2; j_gene: TRBJ2-1; CDR3nt: TGTGCCAGCAGTGACTCAGGGGCTAGCGGGTACAATGAGCAGTTCTTC; CDR3aa: CASSDSGASGYNEQFF